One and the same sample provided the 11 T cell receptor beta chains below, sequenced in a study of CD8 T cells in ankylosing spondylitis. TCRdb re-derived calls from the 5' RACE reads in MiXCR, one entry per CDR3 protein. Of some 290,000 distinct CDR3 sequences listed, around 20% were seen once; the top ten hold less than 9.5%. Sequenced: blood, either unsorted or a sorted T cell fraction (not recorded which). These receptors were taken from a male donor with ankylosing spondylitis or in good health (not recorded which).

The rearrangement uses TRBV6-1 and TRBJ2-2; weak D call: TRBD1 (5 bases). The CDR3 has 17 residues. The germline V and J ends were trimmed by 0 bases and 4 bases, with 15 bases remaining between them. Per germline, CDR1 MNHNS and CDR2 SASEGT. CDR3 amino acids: CASSEALLGHGTGELFF. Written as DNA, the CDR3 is TGTGCCAGCAGTGAAGCGCTTCTGGGGCATGGCACCGGGGAGCTGTTTTTT.

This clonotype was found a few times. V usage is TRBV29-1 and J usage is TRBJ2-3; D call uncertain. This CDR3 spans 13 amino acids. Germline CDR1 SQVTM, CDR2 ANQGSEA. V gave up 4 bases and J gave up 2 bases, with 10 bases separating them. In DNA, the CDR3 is TGCAGCGTTGTCCCCGGATACACAGATACGCAGTATTTT. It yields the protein CSVVPGYTDTQYF.

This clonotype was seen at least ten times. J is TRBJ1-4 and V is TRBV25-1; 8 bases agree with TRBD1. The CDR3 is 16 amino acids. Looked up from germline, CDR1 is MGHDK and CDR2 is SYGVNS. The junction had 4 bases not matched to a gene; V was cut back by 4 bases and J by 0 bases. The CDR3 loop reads CASSAGQGATNEKLFF. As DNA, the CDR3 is TGTGCCAGCAGTGCAGGACAGGGAGCAACTAATGAAAAACTGTTTTTT.

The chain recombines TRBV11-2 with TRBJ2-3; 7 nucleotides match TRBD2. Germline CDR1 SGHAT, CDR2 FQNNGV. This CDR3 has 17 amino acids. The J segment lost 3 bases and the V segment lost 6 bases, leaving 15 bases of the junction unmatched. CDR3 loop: CASSSQVLASGTDTQYF. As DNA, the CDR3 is TGTGCCAGCAGTTCCCAAGTCCTGGCTAGCGGAACAGATACGCAGTATTTT.

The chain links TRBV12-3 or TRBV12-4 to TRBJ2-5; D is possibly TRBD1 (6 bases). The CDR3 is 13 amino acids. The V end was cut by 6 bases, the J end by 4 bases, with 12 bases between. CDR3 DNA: TGTGCCAGCAGGACCGGGACACTAGAGACCCAGTACTTC. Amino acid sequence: CASRTGTLETQYF.

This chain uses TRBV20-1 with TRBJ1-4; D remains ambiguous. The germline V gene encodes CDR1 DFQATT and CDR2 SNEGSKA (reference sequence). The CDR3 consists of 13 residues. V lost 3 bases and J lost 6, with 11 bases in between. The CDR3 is CSASSPNDEKLFF. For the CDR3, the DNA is TGCAGTGCTAGTTCCCCGAATGATGAAAAACTGTTTTTT.

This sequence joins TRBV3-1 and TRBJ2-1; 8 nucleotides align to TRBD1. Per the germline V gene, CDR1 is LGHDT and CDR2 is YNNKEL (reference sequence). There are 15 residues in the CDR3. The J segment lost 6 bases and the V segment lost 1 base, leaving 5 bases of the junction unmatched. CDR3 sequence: CASSQVPGGINEQFF. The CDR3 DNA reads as TGTGCCAGCAGCCAAGTACCAGGGGGCATCAATGAGCAGTTCTTC.

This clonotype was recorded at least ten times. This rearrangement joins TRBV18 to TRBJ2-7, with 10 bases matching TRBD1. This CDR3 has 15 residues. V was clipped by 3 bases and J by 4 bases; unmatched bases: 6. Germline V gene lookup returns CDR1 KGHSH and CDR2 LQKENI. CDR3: CASSPAGTGDYEQYV. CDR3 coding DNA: TGTGCCAGCTCACCGGCCGGGACAGGGGATTACGAGCAGTACGTC.

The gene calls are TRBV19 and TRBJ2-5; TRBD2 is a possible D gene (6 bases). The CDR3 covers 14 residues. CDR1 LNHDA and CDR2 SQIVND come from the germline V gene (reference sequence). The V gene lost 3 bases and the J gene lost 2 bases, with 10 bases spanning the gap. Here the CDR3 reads CASSMASAQETQYF. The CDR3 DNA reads TGTGCCAGTAGTATGGCTAGCGCTCAAGAGACCCAGTACTTC.

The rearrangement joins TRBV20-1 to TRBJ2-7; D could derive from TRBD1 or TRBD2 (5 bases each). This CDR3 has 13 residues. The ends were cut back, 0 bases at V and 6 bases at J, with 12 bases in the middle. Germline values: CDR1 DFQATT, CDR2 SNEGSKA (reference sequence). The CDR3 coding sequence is TGCAGTGCTAGAGAGAGGGGTACACTCGAGCAGTACGTC. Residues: CSARERGTLEQYV.

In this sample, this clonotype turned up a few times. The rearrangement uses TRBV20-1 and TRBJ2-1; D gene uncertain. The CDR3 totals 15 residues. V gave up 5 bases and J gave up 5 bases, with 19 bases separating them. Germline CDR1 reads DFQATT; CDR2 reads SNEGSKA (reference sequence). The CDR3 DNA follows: TGCAGTGCTGGAAATACAAGGAACTCAAACAATGAGCAGTTCTTC. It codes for CSAGNTRNSNNEQFF.